This TCR beta chain emerged from a study of Ad26.COV2.S vaccination and SARS-CoV-2 variants. TCRdb keeps only in-frame clones here, not all; method: immunoSEQ multiplex PCR. The profile shows about 320,000 clones, 85% to 90% of them singletons. Treatment of the sample: some 20 received Ad26.COV2.S at low or high dose, single or two shots; about 5 received placebo; per-sample allocation not given. Sample collection was performed on day 63 after the first vaccine or placebo injection. The ends were cut back, 4 bases at V and 1 base at J, with 8 bases in the middle. Germline V CDR1 and CDR2: SGHNT, YYREEE (reference sequence). There are 13 residues in the CDR3.

The clonotype was recovered from a person between 18 and 65 years old who received the Ad26.COV2.S COVID-19 vaccine or a placebo. The sequenced sample was peripheral blood, obtained in a trial of Ad26.COV2.S vaccine versus placebo. This chain connects TRBV5-4 to TRBJ1-1, with unresolved D. The CDR3 loop is CASSQTRNTEAFF. Written as DNA, the CDR3 is TGTGCCAGCAGCCAAACAAGGAACACTGAAGCTTTCTTT.